A selection of T cell receptor beta chains follows, all from one sample in a study of T-cell reconstitution after alpha-beta-depleted transplantation in children. TCRdb re-derived calls from the PCR reads in MiXCR, one entry per CDR3 protein. The table lists about 1,000,000 distinct CDR3 sequences, roughly 29% of them singletons. The sequencing used PBMCs, mostly from graft donor cells, collected 360 days after TCRalphabeta/CD19-depleted stem cell transplant. The receptor set was obtained from a boy under two years old who had a stem cell transplant for SCID, so the T cells may come from the graft donor. Each CDR3 is given with its conserved first and last residue. The order of the fields is J gene, clone size, V gene, D gene, CDR3 protein, CDR3 DNA. The D gene is left open where the match is weak. Rows may omit the clone size; those that give it use once, few, many or a size class.

TRBJ2-7 few TRBV6-4 . CASSERQGSRPYEQYF TGTGCCAGCAGTGAGCGCCAGGGCAGCAGGCCCTACGAGCAGTACTTC
TRBJ2-5 . TRBV12-3/TRBV12-4 . CASTQQGKETQYF TGTGCCAGCACTCAACAGGGAAAGGAGACCCAGTACTTC
TRBJ2-1 . TRBV29-1 . CSSEGGVAYNEQFF TGCAGTTCCGAGGGGGGGGTGGCCTACAATGAGCAGTTCTTC
TRBJ1-1 few TRBV20-1 TRBD1 CSAGDRMNTEAFF TGCAGTGCGGGGGACAGAATGAACACTGAAGCTTTCTTT
TRBJ2-1 . TRBV12-3/TRBV12-4 TRBD2 CASSPRGSGGYNEQFF TGTGCCAGCAGTCCCCGGGGTAGCGGGGGGTACAATGAGCAGTTCTTC
TRBJ2-5 . TRBV27 TRBD2 CASFSIAGGRETQYF TGTGCCAGCTTTTCCATAGCGGGGGGGCGTGAGACCCAGTACTTC
TRBJ2-2 few TRBV5-1 TRBD2 CASSLVVRLAGSGELFF TGCGCCAGCAGCTTGGTAGTTCGACTAGCGGGGTCCGGGGAGCTGTTTTTT
TRBJ2-3 . TRBV20-1 . CSAKSRFSTDTQYF TGCAGTGCTAAATCGAGGTTCTCCACAGATACGCAGTATTTT
TRBJ2-3 many TRBV5-6 . CASSLGLVGTDTQYF TGTGCCAGCAGCTTAGGGCTAGTCGGCACAGATACGCAGTATTTT
TRBJ2-1 . TRBV27 TRBD1 CASSPKQGVYYNEQFF TGTGCCAGCAGTCCCAAACAGGGGGTGTACTACAATGAGCAGTTCTTC
TRBJ2-1 . TRBV3-1 . CASSQEGTREQFF TGTGCCAGCAGCCAAGAGGGTACAAGGGAGCAGTTCTTC
TRBJ2-7 few TRBV19 . CASSRDHHYEQYF TGTGCCAGTAGTCGGGACCACCACTACGAGCAGTACTTC
TRBJ2-3 many TRBV3-1 . CASSQGLADTQYF TGTGCCAGCAGCCAAGGTCTAGCAGATACGCAGTATTTT
TRBJ2-7 few TRBV5-1 . CASSLEPPPSYEQYF TGCGCCAGCAGCTTGGAGCCTCCCCCCTCTTACGAGCAGTACTTC
TRBJ1-5 few TRBV18 TRBD1 CASSPRRDRKDLSNQPQHF TGTGCCAGCTCACCTCGCCGGGACAGGAAAGACCTGAGCAATCAGCCCCAGCATTTT
TRBJ2-1 few TRBV20-1 TRBD1 CSATRTGPYNEQFF TGCAGTGCTACCCGGACAGGGCCGTACAATGAGCAGTTCTTC
TRBJ1-1 . TRBV12-3/TRBV12-4 . CASSLGVAVEAFF TGTGCCAGCAGTTTGGGGGTCGCTGTTGAAGCTTTCTTT
TRBJ2-1 . TRBV7-9 TRBD1 CASSLAPGTGDSDEQFF TGTGCCAGCAGCTTAGCTCCCGGGACAGGGGATAGCGATGAGCAGTTCTTC
TRBJ2-7 . TRBV10-3 . CAISDGAYEQYF TGTGCCATCAGTGACGGGGCCTACGAGCAGTACTTC
TRBJ2-3 . TRBV27 . CASSPSWGDRTDTQYF TGTGCCAGCAGTCCGTCGTGGGGGGACCGCACAGATACGCAGTATTTT
TRBJ2-2 few TRBV2 . CASNWAPTGELFF TGTGCCAGCAACTGGGCCCCGACCGGGGAGCTGTTTTTT
TRBJ2-3 many TRBV4-1 . CASSQEEAQVTDTQYF TGCGCCAGCAGCCAAGAAGAGGCACAAGTCACAGATACGCAGTATTTT
TRBJ2-7 . TRBV12-3/TRBV12-4 . CASSLGQTIYEQYF TGTGCCAGCAGTTTAGGACAGACCATCTACGAGCAGTACTTC
TRBJ2-3 few TRBV3-1 TRBD1 CASSQRTGGLTDTQYF TGTGCCAGCAGCCAACGGACAGGGGGGCTAACAGATACGCAGTATTTT
TRBJ2-1 few TRBV7-9 . CASSLAQALGYNEQFF TGTGCCAGCAGCTTAGCGCAGGCCCTAGGGTACAATGAGCAGTTCTTC
TRBJ2-5 . TRBV6-5 . CASSYDEGPKTQYF TGTGCCAGCAGTTACGATGAGGGGCCGAAGACCCAGTACTTC
TRBJ2-5 . TRBV10-3 . CAISESVKETQYF TGTGCCATCAGTGAGTCTGTGAAAGAGACCCAGTACTTC
TRBJ2-2 few TRBV4-2 . CASSQEGAPYTGELFF TGTGCCAGCAGCCAAGAGGGGGCGCCGTACACCGGGGAGCTGTTTTTT